The 12 T cell receptor beta chains listed next were all sequenced from one sample in a study of blood T cell repertoires in COVID-19. Clones were sequenced by immunoSEQ multiplex PCR, and TCRdb holds only the in-frame ones, with some missing. Found here are some 50,000 clones, about 88% of them singletons; the top ten hold about 5%. The sample comprised peripheral blood. These receptors were obtained from a man in his forties with active COVID-19.

In its sample, this clone was seen a few times. The rearrangement uses TRBV28 and TRBJ1-6; 12 bases fit TRBD1. This CDR3 region has 17 residues. V shed 6 bases and J 13 bases; nucleotides not matched to a gene: 16. Germline-derived CDR1 and CDR2 are MDHEN and SYDVKM. The CDR3 sequence is CASSRGTGGAAYGPLHF. Here the CDR3 DNA reads TGTGCCAGCAGCCGAGGGACAGGGGGCGCCGCCTATGGGCCCCTCCACTTT. The full variable domain, rest sourced from reference TRBV28 and TRBJ1-6, is DVKVTQSSRYLVKRTGEKVFLECVQDMDHENMFWYRQDPGLGLRLIYFSYDVKMKEKGDIPEGYSVSREKKERFSLILESASTNQTSMYLCASSRGTGGAAYGPLHFGNGTRLTVT.

This chain uses TRBV6-2 or TRBV6-3 with TRBJ1-2, with 11 bases identical to TRBD1. The germline CDR1 and CDR2 sequences are MNHEY and SVGEGT. With 6 bases clipped from V and 8 bases from J, the junction kept 17 bases outside the gene matches. CDR3 length: 17 amino acids. The CDR3 sequence is CASSPTGTGGRVRGYTF. The CDR3 bases are TGTGCCAGCAGCCCCACCGGGACAGGGGGACGGGTACGAGGCTACACCTTC.

The count of this clone is one. V is TRBV5-3 and J is TRBJ1-2, with D hard to call. TRBV5-3 is an ORF, and what it does is uncertain. Trimming took off 0 bases at V and 1 base at J, with 7 bases between the two ends. This CDR3 spans 14 amino acids. The CDR3 DNA is TGTGCCAGAAGCTTGGTGGAGGGTAACTATGGCTACACCTTC. It is translated as CARSLVEGNYGYTF.

The V gene is TRBV19, the J gene TRBJ1-2; D is perhaps TRBD1 (5 bases). Germline lookup yields CDR1 LNHDA and CDR2 SQIVND (reference sequence). The CDR3 contains 13 residues. Trimming left V 6 bases short and J 6 bases short, with 14 bases between. CDR3 sequence (DNA): TGTGCCAGTAGCCGGGGAGGGGCCGATGGCTACACCTTC. Its translation: CASSRGGADGYTF.

V and J are TRBV10-3 and TRBJ2-1; tentatively, D is TRBD2 (5 bases). The V end was cut by 0 bases, the J end by 6 bases, with 12 bases between. The CDR3 totals 15 residues. Germline lookup yields CDR1 ENHRY and CDR2 SYGVKD. The CDR3 DNA reads as TGTGCCATCAGTGAGTCGATTAGCGTATTCAATGAGCAGTTCTTC. This gives the protein CAISESISVFNEQFF.

The CDR3 bases are TGTGCCAGCTCACCAGGGGAGGGTCCCGCTTTCTTT. Translated: CASSPGEGPAFF. The chain is built from TRBV18 and TRBJ1-1; D gene uncertain. Germline V lookup: CDR1 KGHSH, CDR2 LQKENI. V gave up 2 bases and J gave up 11 bases, with 12 bases separating them. The CDR3 spans 12 residues.

The V gene is TRBV6-2 or TRBV6-3, the J gene TRBJ1-5; 12 bases align to TRBD1. CDR1 is MNHEY and CDR2 is SVGEGT in the germline V gene. The CDR3 is 19 amino acids. J lost 3 bases, V lost 2 bases, and 11 bases had no gene match. CDR3 in amino acids: CASSYRDRGQILLNQPQHF. The CDR3, as DNA: TGTGCCAGCAGTTACCGGGACAGGGGGCAAATTCTGCTCAATCAGCCCCAGCATTTT.

The chain couples TRBV11-2 to TRBJ1-1; D remains ambiguous. Trimming took 6 bases from V and 1 from J, leaving 6 bases between them. The CDR3 has 12 residues. Germline loops: CDR1 SGHAT, CDR2 FQNNGV. The CDR3 sequence is CASRPGNTEAFF. As DNA, the CDR3 is TGTGCCAGCAGGCCAGGGAACACTGAAGCTTTCTTT.

V and J are TRBV4-2 and TRBJ2-3, with a weak D call TRBD1 (5 bases). The CDR3 consists of 16 residues. Per germline, CDR1 LGHNA and CDR2 YNFKEQ. The ends were cut back, 0 bases at V and 6 bases at J, with 16 bases in the middle. CDR3 nucleotide sequence: TGTGCCAGCAGCCAAGAGTTGCGTTTTGGGGCGGATACGCAGTATTTT. It encodes CASSQELRFGADTQYF.

V and J are TRBV6-5 and TRBJ2-1; 13 positions agree with TRBD2. Germline loops: CDR1 MNHEY, CDR2 SVGAGI. This CDR3 has 14 amino acids. V lost 5 bases to trimming and J lost 6 bases; unmatched junction nucleotides: 1. In nucleotides, the CDR3 is TGTGCCAGCAGTCGGACTAGCGGGAGCAATGAGCAGTTCTTC. Translating it yields CASSRTSGSNEQFF.

The chain has TRBV14 and TRBJ1-6; unclear D gene. Germline loops: CDR1 SGHDN, CDR2 FVKESK. V lost 0 bases and J lost 0, with 6 bases in between. CDR3 size: 16 residues. The CDR3 DNA sequence: TGTGCCAGCAGCCAAGACCGGAGCTCCTATAATTCACCCCTCCACTTT. It is translated as CASSQDRSSYNSPLHF.

The rearrangement uses TRBV4-2 and TRBJ1-1, with TRBD1 identical over 11 bases. This CDR3 contains 15 residues. In germline, CDR1 is LGHNA, CDR2 YNFKEQ. Losses at the gene ends were 0 bases for V and 7 bases for J; bases not matched to a gene: 4. CDR3 coding DNA: TGTGCCAGCAGCCAAGAGGGGACAGGGGGAGTTGAAGCTTTCTTT. Translating gives CASSQEGTGGVEAFF.